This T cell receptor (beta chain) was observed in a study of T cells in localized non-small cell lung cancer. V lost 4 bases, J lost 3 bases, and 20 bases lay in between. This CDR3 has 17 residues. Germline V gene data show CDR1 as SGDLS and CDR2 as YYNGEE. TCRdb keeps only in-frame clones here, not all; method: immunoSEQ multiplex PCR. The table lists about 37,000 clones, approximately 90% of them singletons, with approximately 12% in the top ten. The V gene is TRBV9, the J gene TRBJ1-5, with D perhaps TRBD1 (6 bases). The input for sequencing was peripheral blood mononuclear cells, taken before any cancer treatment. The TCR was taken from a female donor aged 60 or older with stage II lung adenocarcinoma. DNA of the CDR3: TGTGCCAGCAGCTTAGAGGGGGAAACCCACCCCAATCAGCCCCAGCATTTT. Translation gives CASSLEGETHPNQPQHF.